What follows describes a single TCR delta chain. By share, this clone ranks as medium-sized (0.01 to 0.1%). There is no known antigen for this receptor. Base qualities are not provided; no much larger clone lies one nucleotide away. Fetal thymuses were obtained in Singapore from elective pregnancy terminations carried out for socio-psychological reasons at about 14 to 22 weeks estimated gestational age. All fetuses were judged to be structurally normal by ultrasound prior to termination and by gross morphological examination after termination. Thymocytes were stained with Zombie NIR viability dye plus antibodies to CD3 (UCHT1), TCRgammadelta (11F2), TCRVgamma9 (IMMU360) and TCRVdelta2 (IMMU389). Bulk TRD and TRG CDR3 repertoires were produced separately from sorted Vgamma9Vdelta2 and nonVgamma9Vdelta2 gammadelta thymocytes taken from human fetal and pediatric thymuses. Thymic cell suspensions from fetal and post-natal thymuses were prepared as previously described. NonVgamma9Vdelta2 thymocytes were sorted as CD3+ gammadeltaTCR+ cells lacking the Vgamma9+Vdelta2+ phenotype. A FACS Aria III cell sorter (BD Biosciences) was used for cell sorting.

Reading the germline V gene (reference sequence) gives CDR1 TVYSNPD and CDR2 GDNSRS. Compared with germline, V lacks 0 bases and J lacks 0 bases; bases without a gene match: 6. The CDR3, from cysteine to phenylalanine, totals 15 residues. Only CDR3 DNA is held: 45 bases, read in frame from base 1. These data come from a study of fetal and pediatric gammadelta thymocytes (dated 2022 in TCRdb). About the investigation overall: To strengthen a single-cell study of gammadelta thymocyte development, the researchers used bulk gammadelta thymocyte repertoires that mixed previously published data with newly generated, unpublished data. To increase subject numbers and strengthen the CDR3 publicity analysis, bulk TCR repertoire data were added. Previously published data (refs 27,28) and unpublished data were combined in the bulk gammadelta thymocyte repertoires. The set of bulk gammadelta thymocyte repertoires included about 10 subjects in total: 3 fetal thymus donors and 7 pediatric thymus donors. On the study overall, not on this receptor specifically: Fetal gammadelta thymocyte repertoires were previously reported to be enriched for TRDV2, TRGV8 and TRGV9 usage, low N additions and public CDR3s compared with post-natal repertoires.

Instrument on record: Illumina MiSeq. In the source study's methods: To analyze publicity, the Vgamma9Vdelta2 and nonVgamma9Vdelta2 bulk CDR3 files from each subject were merged so that every subject had one combined repertoire. CDR3 publicity was scored from 0 to 19 by checking each amino acid sequence across 9 single-cell datasets and approximately eleven bulk repertoires, using base R and dplyr. Public reads were reanalyzed in TCRdb with CATT, and rows carrying the same DNA were merged afterwards. These V and J calls derive from TCRdb rather than the authors' analysis. Recorded for this sample are over a thousand delta-chain clones; 9.4% of them occurred a single time. Around 15% of the sample rests with the top ten.

The specimen sequenced was non-Vgamma9Vdelta2 gamma-delta T cells from the thymus. The sample's cell subset or site label, in plain terms: CD3+gammadeltaTCR+ thymocytes not co-expressing Vgamma9 and Vdelta2. This receptor was taken from a human fetus. The chain joins TRDV3 to TRDJ1; 8 central nucleotides agree with TRDD3. Germline matching of the DNA provided the J gene here, since TCRdb leaves it blank. CDR3 sequence: CAFRRLLGDTDKLIF. In nucleotide form, the sequence is TGTGCCTTTAGAAGGTTACTGGGGGACACCGATAAACTCATCTTT.